This is a list of T cell receptor beta chains from one sample in a study of cytomegalovirus exposure and HLA in healthy donors. Sequenced by immunoSEQ multiplex PCR; TCRdb stores in-frame clones only, minus some. The sample shows more than 55,000 clones, about 89% of them seen only once. Sequencing was performed on PBMCs. The receptors were sampled from a woman aged 18-29 years in good health and CMV-seronegative. The CDR3 runs from the conserved cysteine through the conserved F or W. The D gene is left open where the match is weak. Not every row has a clone size; where given, it reads once, few, many or a size class.

clone size	V gene	J gene	D gene	CDR3 protein	CDR3 DNA
once	TRBV19	TRBJ2-3	.	CASSMGQDWDTQYF	TGTGCCAGTAGTATGGGACAAGATTGGGATACGCAGTATTTT
.	TRBV14	TRBJ1-3	.	CASSQFTGLDTIYF	TGTGCCAGCAGCCAATTTACAGGGTTGGACACCATATATTTT
.	TRBV11-2	TRBJ2-1	TRBD2	CASSFIAGSPYNEQFF	TGTGCCAGCAGTTTTATAGCGGGTTCGCCCTACAATGAGCAGTTCTTC
.	TRBV28	TRBJ2-4	TRBD1	CASSFEGAINIQYF	TGTGCCAGCAGTTTTGAGGGGGCTATAAACATTCAGTACTTC
.	TRBV27	TRBJ1-2	.	CASSLQGNGYTF	TGTGCCAGCAGTTTACAGGGGAATGGCTACACCTTC
.	TRBV5-4	TRBJ2-3	TRBD2	CASSLSPSGSTDTQYF	TGTGCCAGCAGCTTGTCTCCTAGCGGTAGCACAGATACGCAGTATTTT
.	TRBV6-5	TRBJ2-5	.	CASSYSGGTIKTQYF	TGTGCCAGCAGTTACTCGGGCGGGACGATCAAGACCCAGTACTTC
.	TRBV2	TRBJ2-2	TRBD2	CASRGMGGRRAGELFF	TGTGCCAGCCGGGGTATGGGCGGGAGGAGGGCCGGGGAGCTGTTTTTT
.	TRBV6-5	TRBJ2-2	TRBD2	CASSYYVAGTGELFF	TGTGCCAGCAGTTACTATGTAGCGGGAACCGGGGAGCTGTTTTTT
.	TRBV19	TRBJ2-2	TRBD1	CASDDRATGELFF	TGTGCCAGTGATGACAGGGCCACCGGGGAGCTGTTTTTT
.	TRBV30	TRBJ2-5	TRBD2	CAWRYPQRGHQETQYF	TGTGCCTGGAGGTACCCCCAGCGGGGCCATCAGGAGACCCAGTACTTC
.	TRBV7-9	TRBJ1-1	.	CASSLRTVNTEAFF	TGTGCCAGCAGCCTAAGGACAGTAAACACTGAAGCTTTCTTT
once	TRBV7-2	TRBJ2-1	.	CASSLRRPNEQFF	TGTGCCAGCAGCTTACGGCGGCCCAATGAGCAGTTCTTC
.	TRBV5-1	TRBJ2-1	TRBD2	CASSLDLAGGGDEQFF	TGCGCCAGCAGCTTGGATCTAGCGGGAGGGGGTGATGAGCAGTTCTTC
.	TRBV28	TRBJ1-3	TRBD1	CASSPGQASGNTIYF	TGTGCCAGCAGTCCCGGACAGGCTTCTGGAAACACCATATATTTT
once	TRBV6-1	TRBJ2-1	TRBD1	CASKRQGGNEQFF	TGTGCCAGCAAAAGACAGGGTGGCAATGAGCAGTTCTTC
.	TRBV5-1	TRBJ2-7	TRBD2	CASSGGLAGGLSYEQYF	TGCGCCAGCAGCGGGGGACTAGCGGGAGGGCTCTCCTACGAGCAGTACTTC
.	TRBV27	TRBJ2-7	.	CASSFRTPGGHEQYF	TGTGCCAGCAGTTTCAGGACACCGGGGGGCCACGAGCAGTACTTC
.	TRBV25-1	TRBJ1-1	.	CASMYRGDTEAFF	TGTGCCAGCATGTATCGGGGGGACACTGAAGCTTTCTTT
.	TRBV5-1	TRBJ2-5	.	CASSLARETQYF	TGCGCCAGCAGCTTGGCTCGGGAGACCCAGTACTTC
.	TRBV6-4	TRBJ2-1	.	CASSALGGPGEQFF	TGTGCCAGCAGTGCACTCGGGGGGCCCGGTGAGCAGTTCTTC
.	TRBV7-2	TRBJ2-7	.	CASSPERYEQYF	TGTGCCAGCAGCCCTGAACGGTACGAGCAGTACTTC
.	TRBV28	TRBJ1-2	.	CASSLHRDYGYTF	TGTGCCAGCAGTTTGCACAGGGATTATGGCTACACCTTC
.	TRBV2	TRBJ2-5	TRBD2	CASSATSFETQYF	TGTGCCAGCAGTGCGACTAGCTTTGAGACCCAGTACTTC
.	TRBV7-6	TRBJ2-1	.	CASSLGQATSYNEQFF	TGTGCCAGCAGCTTAGGGCAGGCGACCTCCTACAATGAGCAGTTCTTC
.	TRBV6-5	TRBJ2-1	TRBD2	CASRGGGALEQFF	TGTGCCAGCAGAGGCGGGGGGGCCTTGGAGCAGTTCTTC
.	TRBV28	TRBJ1-1	.	CASSFGSGADTEAFF	TGTGCCAGCAGTTTCGGTTCAGGGGCGGACACTGAAGCTTTCTTT
.	TRBV18	TRBJ2-3	TRBD2	CASSPGLAGRTDTQYF	TGTGCCAGCTCACCCGGACTAGCGGGCCGGACCGATACGCAGTATTTT
.	TRBV6-5	TRBJ1-1	.	CASSFSGPNTEAFF	TGTGCCAGCAGTTTCTCGGGGCCGAACACTGAAGCTTTCTTT
.	TRBV27	TRBJ2-1	TRBD2	CASSPGLAANEQFF	TGTGCCAGCAGTCCGGGACTAGCGGCCAATGAGCAGTTCTTC
.	TRBV4-1	TRBJ2-7	.	CASSQDGDKYLQYF	TGCGCCAGCAGCCAAGATGGTGACAAATATTTGCAGTACTTC
few	TRBV7-9	TRBJ2-3	.	CASSFQGSTDTQYF	TGTGCCAGCAGCTTCCAGGGAAGCACAGATACGCAGTATTTT
.	TRBV28	TRBJ2-7	.	CASSLRGGNYEQYF	TGTGCCAGCAGTTTAAGGGGGGGTAATTACGAGCAGTACTTC
.	TRBV7-2	TRBJ2-5	.	CASSLEEGARTQYF	TGTGCCAGCAGCTTAGAGGAGGGGGCCCGGACCCAGTACTTC
.	TRBV7-9	TRBJ2-2	.	CASSWDSYTGELFF	TGTGCCAGCAGTTGGGACTCTTACACCGGGGAGCTGTTTTTT
.	TRBV29-1	TRBJ2-3	.	CSVPGTSTDTQYF	TGCAGCGTACCCGGGACTAGCACAGATACGCAGTATTTT
.	TRBV6-1	TRBJ2-7	TRBD1	CASSSDRGRNEQYF	TGTGCCAGCAGTTCCGACAGGGGGCGGAACGAGCAGTACTTC
.	TRBV29-1	TRBJ2-3	.	CSVEAYYTDTQYF	TGCAGCGTTGAGGCGTACTACACAGATACGCAGTATTTT
.	TRBV5-8	TRBJ1-5	.	CASSRGSPSRSNQPQHF	TGTGCCAGCAGTCGCGGTAGTCCGAGCCGTAGCAATCAGCCCCAGCATTTT
.	TRBV11-1	TRBJ1-1	TRBD1	CASSWDRDTEAFF	TGTGCCAGCAGCTGGGACAGGGACACTGAAGCTTTCTTT
.	TRBV4-2	TRBJ2-3	TRBD2	CASSQGLAGGPSTDTQYF	TGTGCCAGCAGCCAAGGGCTAGCGGGAGGGCCGAGCACAGATACGCAGTATTTT
.	TRBV30	TRBJ1-5	.	CAWSLAGDQPQHF	TGTGCCTGGAGCCTGGCCGGGGATCAGCCCCAGCATTTT
.	TRBV11-2	TRBJ2-7	.	CASSLDRGLREQYF	TGTGCCAGCAGCTTAGATCGTGGGCTTAGGGAGCAGTACTTC
.	TRBV2	TRBJ1-1	TRBD1	CASRETGNTEAFF	TGTGCCAGCAGGGAGACAGGGAATACTGAAGCTTTCTTT
.	TRBV30	TRBJ2-3	.	CAWSVSLIGADTQYF	TGTGCCTGGAGTGTATCTTTGATAGGGGCAGATACGCAGTATTTT
few	TRBV30	TRBJ1-6	.	CAWSVSATPLHF	TGTGCCTGGAGTGTGAGCGCGACACCCCTCCACTTT
.	TRBV7-6	TRBJ1-1	TRBD1	CASSSQTGGSTEAFF	TGTGCCAGCAGCTCCCAGACAGGGGGAAGCACTGAAGCTTTCTTT
.	TRBV29-1	TRBJ1-5	.	CSVEGAAGQPQHF	TGCAGCGTTGAAGGGGCGGCGGGTCAGCCCCAGCATTTT
.	TRBV5-8	TRBJ2-1	TRBD2	CASSWGRTSGGGEQFF	TGTGCCAGCAGCTGGGGCCGGACTAGCGGTGGCGGTGAGCAGTTCTTC
.	TRBV6-1	TRBJ1-5	.	CASSELQTGTQPQHF	TGTGCCAGCAGTGAGTTACAAACAGGCACCCAGCCCCAGCATTTT